This is a list of T cell receptor beta chains from one sample in a study of shared clonotypes between healthy human individuals. The repertoire was sequenced with immunoSEQ multiplex PCR; TCRdb's copy has only in-frame clones and lacks some. Of some 320,000 clones listed, around 86% are singletons. The material sequenced was memory CD8+ T cells sorted from blood. These receptor sequences come from a man aged 18 to 29 in good health. CDR3s include the opening cysteine and the closing phenylalanine or tryptophan. The D gene is left open where the match is weak. A clone size is listed for some rows: how often the clone was seen (once, few, many), or a class if it is expanded.

>TRBV11-2|TRBD1|TRBJ2-5|once
TGTGCCAGCAGCAACCGGGACAGGGTAGGAGAGACCCAGTACTTC
CASSNRDRVGETQYF
>TRBV6-5|TRBD1|TRBJ1-2|once
TGTGCCAGCAGTCCGCTGATGGTAGACAGGGATGGCTACACCTTC
CASSPLMVDRDGYTF
>TRBV25-1|NA|TRBJ2-5|NA
TGTGCCAGCAGTGAATTCCCAAGCGCAGAGACCCAGTACTTC
CASSEFPSAETQYF
>TRBV18|NA|TRBJ2-4|NA
TGTGCCAGCTCACGGGACGGAATAAGCCTAGCCAAAAACATTCAGTACTTC
CASSRDGISLAKNIQYF
>TRBV28|TRBD1|TRBJ2-7|NA
TGTGCCAGCAGTCCGGGACAGACGGTCTACGAGCAGTACTTC
CASSPGQTVYEQYF
>TRBV7-9|NA|TRBJ2-7|NA
TGTGCCAGCAGCTTAGTTGGGGGTCCCGCCGCCTACGAGCAGTACTTC
CASSLVGGPAAYEQYF
>TRBV9|NA|TRBJ2-2|NA
TGTGCCAGCAGCACCTTGACGGCCGGGGAGCTGTTTTTT
CASSTLTAGELFF
>TRBV5-6|NA|TRBJ1-2|many
TGTGCCAGCAGCCCTTACAACGGTCGTGGCTACACCTTC
CASSPYNGRGYTF
>TRBV30|TRBD1|TRBJ2-3|NA
TGTGCCTGGAGTGCCACAGGGGGCCTGACAGATACGCAGTATTTT
CAWSATGGLTDTQYF
>TRBV28|TRBD1|TRBJ1-1|NA
TGTGCCAGCAGTTCGACTGGACAGGGGGTCGTCTTCGCTGAAGCTTTCTTT
CASSSTGQGVVFAEAFF
>TRBV5-1|NA|TRBJ1-5|NA
TGCGCCAGCAGCTTGGAAGGGGGGCCAAATCAGCCCCAGCATTTT
CASSLEGGPNQPQHF
>TRBV28|NA|TRBJ2-3|NA
TGTGCCAGCATAGAAACCCTTGGCAGGTTAATGGATACGCAGTATTTT
CASIETLGRLMDTQYF
>TRBV4-3|NA|TRBJ1-6|NA
TGCGCCAGCAGCCAAGATAGGGCGGGGGCACTCGATTCACCCCTCCACTTT
CASSQDRAGALDSPLHF
>TRBV4-1|TRBD1|TRBJ2-7|NA
TGCGCCAGCAGCCCTATGACAGGGAGCGACTACGAGCAGTACTTC
CASSPMTGSDYEQYF
>TRBV5-1|TRBD1|TRBJ1-2|few
TGCGCCAGCAGCTTGGAGGTTGGGACAGGAGACGGCTACACCTTC
CASSLEVGTGDGYTF
>TRBV6-5|TRBD2|TRBJ2-3|once
TGTGCCAGCAGTTACTCCGCGGGGGAAATCACAGATACGCAGTATTTT
CASSYSAGEITDTQYF
>TRBV29-1|NA|TRBJ2-3|NA
TGCAGCGTTGAAGACCCTCTCACTGGCACAGATACGCAGTATTTT
CSVEDPLTGTDTQYF
>TRBV7-6|TRBD1|TRBJ2-7|NA
TGTGCCAGCAGCCCCGGGACAGGGAAATACGAGCAGTACTTC
CASSPGTGKYEQYF
>TRBV6-5|NA|TRBJ1-4|NA
TGTGCCAGCAGTTACAATCAGGGACCTAATGAAAAACTGTTTTTT
CASSYNQGPNEKLFF
>TRBV18|NA|TRBJ2-5|NA
TGTGCCAGCTCACCCTACCAAGAGACCCAGTACTTC
CASSPYQETQYF
>TRBV27|NA|TRBJ1-2|NA
TGTGCCAAGTTGCGGGGGCGTAACTATGGCTACACCTTC
CAKLRGRNYGYTF
>TRBV29-1|NA|TRBJ2-5|NA
TGCAGCGTTGAAGCATCAAGGGGCCAAACCCCCCAAGAGACCCAGTACTTC
CSVEASRGQTPQETQYF
>TRBV7-3|NA|TRBJ2-2|NA
TGTGCCAGCAGCCCGCAGGGTCCCGGGGAGCTGTTTTTT
CASSPQGPGELFF
>TRBV2|TRBD2|TRBJ2-2|many
TGTGCCAGCAACGTTGGGACTAGCGGGGTGAACACCGGGGAGCTGTTTTTT
CASNVGTSGVNTGELFF
>TRBV7-9|TRBD2|TRBJ2-1|NA
TGTGCCAGCAGCTTAGTGCTAGCGGGAGGGTACAATGAGCAGTTCTTC
CASSLVLAGGYNEQFF
>TRBV4-1|TRBD1|TRBJ2-5|NA
TGCGCCAGCAGCCAAGACGGACAGGGACAAGAGACCCAGTACTTC
CASSQDGQGQETQYF
>TRBV27|TRBD1|TRBJ2-6|NA
TGTGCCAGTTCCCCGCAGGGGGTATCTGGGGCCAACGTCCTGACTTTC
CASSPQGVSGANVLTF
>TRBV10-3|TRBD1|TRBJ2-1|NA
TGTGCCATCAGTGGTGAAAGTGGGACAGTCAATGAGCAGTTCTTC
CAISGESGTVNEQFF
>TRBV7-2|TRBD2|TRBJ2-7|once
TGTGCCAGCAGCTCCCAGCGGGGGGCGTTGTACTTC
CASSSQRGALYF
>TRBV28|NA|TRBJ2-7|NA
TGTGCCAGCAGTGTCTCCTACGAGCAGTACTTC
CASSVSYEQYF
>TRBV9|TRBD2|TRBJ2-7|NA
TGTGCCAGCAGCCCCGGGACTAGCGGGAGGGACTACGAGCAGTACTTC
CASSPGTSGRDYEQYF
>TRBV21-1|NA|TRBJ2-2|NA
TGTGCCAGCAGCAAAGCTCCGACAGGAACGAACACCGGGGAGCTGTTTTTT
CASSKAPTGTNTGELFF
>TRBV30|NA|TRBJ2-7|NA
TGTGCCTGGAGCGGGGGCCGCTACGAGCAGTACTTC
CAWSGGRYEQYF
>TRBV7-9|TRBD1|TRBJ1-6|NA
TGTGCCTCTAAGTGGACAGGGGGATCACCCCTCCACTTT
CASKWTGGSPLHF
>TRBV19|NA|TRBJ1-5|few
TGTGCCAGTAGTCCCCCATCAGGGGAATTGATATGGAATCAGCCCCAGCATTTT
CASSPPSGELIWNQPQHF
>TRBV5-1|NA|TRBJ1-3|NA
TGCGCCAGCAGCTTGCAACCCTGGAGCTCTGGAAACACCATATATTTT
CASSLQPWSSGNTIYF
>TRBV6-5|TRBD1|TRBJ1-5|NA
TGTGCCAGTGCCCTCGGACAGGGTTTTAGGCAGCCCCAGCATTTT
CASALGQGFRQPQHF
>TRBV10-3|TRBD1|TRBJ2-7|NA
TGTGCCATCACCTGGGACAGGGGTGACGAGCAGTACTTC
CAITWDRGDEQYF
>TRBV28|TRBD2|TRBJ2-2|NA
TGTGCCAGCAGTTTGGCGGGAGCAACCGGGGAGCTGTTTTTT
CASSLAGATGELFF
>TRBV7-6|NA|TRBJ2-4|NA
TGTGCCAGCAGCTCAGCGCGACAGGCAGAGGAGAACGCCAAAAACATTCAGTACTTC
CASSSARQAEENAKNIQYF
>TRBV6-5|NA|TRBJ1-2|NA
TGTGCCAGCAGTTTACGACAGAGAGCTCCCTATGGCTACACCTTC
CASSLRQRAPYGYTF
>TRBV7-7|TRBD2|TRBJ2-1|NA
TGTGCTAGCAGCCCTGGACTTGCGGGGGGTCTTTATCACAATGAGCAGTTCTTC
CASSPGLAGGLYHNEQFF
>TRBV9|NA|TRBJ2-5|NA
TGTGCCAGCAGCGTTGAGGTCCAAGAGACCCAGTACTTC
CASSVEVQETQYF
>TRBV7-2|NA|TRBJ2-3|NA
TGTGCCAGCAGCTCCGACCCCTTCGAAGTCGATACGCAGTATTTT
CASSSDPFEVDTQYF
>TRBV6-1|TRBD1|TRBJ1-1|once
TGTGCCAGCAGTGACCACGTGGGGACAGGTGAAGCTTTCTTT
CASSDHVGTGEAFF
>TRBV10-2|NA|TRBJ2-7|NA
TGCGCCAGCAGTGGAACAGGGACCGAATACGAGCAGTACTTC
CASSGTGTEYEQYF